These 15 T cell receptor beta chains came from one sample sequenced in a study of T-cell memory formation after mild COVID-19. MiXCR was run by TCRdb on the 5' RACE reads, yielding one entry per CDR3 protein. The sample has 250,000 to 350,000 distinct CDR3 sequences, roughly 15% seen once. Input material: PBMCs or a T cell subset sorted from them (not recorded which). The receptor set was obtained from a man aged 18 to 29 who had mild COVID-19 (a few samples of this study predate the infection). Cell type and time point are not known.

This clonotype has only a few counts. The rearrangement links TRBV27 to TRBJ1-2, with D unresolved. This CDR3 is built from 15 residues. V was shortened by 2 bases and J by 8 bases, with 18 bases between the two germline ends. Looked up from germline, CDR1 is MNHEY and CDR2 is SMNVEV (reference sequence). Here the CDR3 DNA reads TGTGCCAGCAGTTTAGATGCCGGCAGTTTTAGCGGCTACACCTTC. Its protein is CASSLDAGSFSGYTF.

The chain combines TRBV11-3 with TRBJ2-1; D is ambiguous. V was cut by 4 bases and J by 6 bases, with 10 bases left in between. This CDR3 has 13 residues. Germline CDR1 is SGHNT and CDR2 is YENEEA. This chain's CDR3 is CASSWAVTNEQFF. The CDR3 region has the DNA TGTGCCAGCAGCTGGGCAGTAACCAATGAGCAGTTCTTC.

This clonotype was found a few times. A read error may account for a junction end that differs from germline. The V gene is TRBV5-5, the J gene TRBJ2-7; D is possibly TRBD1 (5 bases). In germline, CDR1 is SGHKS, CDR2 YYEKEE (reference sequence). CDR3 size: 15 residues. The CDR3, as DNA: TGTGCCAGCACCTTGGTAAGCCAGGGATATTACGAGCAGTACTTC. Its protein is CASTLVSQGYYEQYF.

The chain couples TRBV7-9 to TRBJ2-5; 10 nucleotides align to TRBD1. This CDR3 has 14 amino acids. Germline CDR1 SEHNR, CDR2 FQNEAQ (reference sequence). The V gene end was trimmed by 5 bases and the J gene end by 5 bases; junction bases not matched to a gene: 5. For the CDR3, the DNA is TGTGCCAGCAGCCCCGACAGGGGGCGGGAGACCCAGTACTTC. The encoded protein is CASSPDRGRETQYF. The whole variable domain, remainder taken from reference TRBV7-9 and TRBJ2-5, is DTGVSQNPRHKITKRGQNVTFRCDPISEHNRLYWYRQTLGQGPEFLTYFQNEAQLEKSRLLSDRFSAERPKGSFSTLEIQRTEQGDSAMYLCASSPDRGRETQYFGPGTRLLVL.

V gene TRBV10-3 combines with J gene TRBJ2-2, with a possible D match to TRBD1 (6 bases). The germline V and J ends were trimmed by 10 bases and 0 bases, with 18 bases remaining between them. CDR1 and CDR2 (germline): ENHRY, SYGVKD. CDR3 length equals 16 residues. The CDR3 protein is CATGQTAPANTGELFF. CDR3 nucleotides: TGTGCCACGGGACAAACGGCACCCGCGAACACCGGGGAGCTGTTTTTT.

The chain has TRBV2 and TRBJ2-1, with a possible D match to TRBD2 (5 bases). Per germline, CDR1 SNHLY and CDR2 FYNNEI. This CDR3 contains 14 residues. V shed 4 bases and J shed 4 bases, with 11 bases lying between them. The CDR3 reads CASSGGLRYNEQFF. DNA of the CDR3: TGTGCCAGCAGTGGAGGACTGAGGTACAATGAGCAGTTCTTC.

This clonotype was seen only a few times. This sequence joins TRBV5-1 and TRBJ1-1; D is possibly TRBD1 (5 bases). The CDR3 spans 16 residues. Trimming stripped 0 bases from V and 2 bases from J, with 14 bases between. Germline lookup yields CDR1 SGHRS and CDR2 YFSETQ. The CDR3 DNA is TGCGCCAGCAGCTTGGCCCCGGGACTACTAAACACTGAAGCTTTCTTT. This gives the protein CASSLAPGLLNTEAFF. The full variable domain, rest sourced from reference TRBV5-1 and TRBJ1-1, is KAGVTQTPRYLIKTRGQQVTLSCSPISGHRSVSWYQQTPGQGLQFLFEYFSETQRNKGNFPGRFSGRQFSNSRSEMNVSTLELGDSALYLCASSLAPGLLNTEAFFGQGTRLTVV.

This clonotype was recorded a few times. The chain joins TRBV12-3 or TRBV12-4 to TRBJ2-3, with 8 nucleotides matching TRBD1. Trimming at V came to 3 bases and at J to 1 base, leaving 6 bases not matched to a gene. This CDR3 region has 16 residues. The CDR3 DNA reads TGTGCCAGCAGTTTTAGGCAGGGGGCCGGCACAGATACGCAGTATTTT. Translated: CASSFRQGAGTDTQYF.

CDR3 sequence reads: CASSLWGGRYNEQFF. The CDR3 DNA is TGTGCCAGCAGCCTTTGGGGGGGCCGTTACAATGAGCAGTTCTTC. The chain has TRBV5-6 and TRBJ2-1; TRBD2 might be the D (7 bases). This CDR3 contains 15 residues. Trimming pared 4 bases from V and 4 bases from J, leaving 15 bases between. Germline V lookup: CDR1 SGHDT, CDR2 YYEEEE.

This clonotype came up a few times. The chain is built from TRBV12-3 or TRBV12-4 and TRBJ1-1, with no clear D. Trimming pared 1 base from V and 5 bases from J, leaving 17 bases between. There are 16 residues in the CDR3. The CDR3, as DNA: TGTGCCAGCAGTTTAGTGTGGAGTCGAGGGTGGACTGAAGCTTTCTTT. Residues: CASSLVWSRGWTEAFF.

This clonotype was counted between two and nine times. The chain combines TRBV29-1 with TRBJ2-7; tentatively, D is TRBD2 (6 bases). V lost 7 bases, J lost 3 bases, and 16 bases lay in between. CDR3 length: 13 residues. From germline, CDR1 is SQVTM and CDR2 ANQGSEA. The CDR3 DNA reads TGCAGCGCCCTGACAGAGGGAGGCTACGAGCAGTACGTC. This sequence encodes CSALTEGGYEQYV.

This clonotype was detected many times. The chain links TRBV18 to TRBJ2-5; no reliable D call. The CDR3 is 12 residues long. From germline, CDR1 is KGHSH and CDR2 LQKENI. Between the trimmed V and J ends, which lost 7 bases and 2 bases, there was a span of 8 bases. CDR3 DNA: TGTGCCAGCTGTGACTTTCAAGAGACCCAGTACTTC. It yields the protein CASCDFQETQYF.

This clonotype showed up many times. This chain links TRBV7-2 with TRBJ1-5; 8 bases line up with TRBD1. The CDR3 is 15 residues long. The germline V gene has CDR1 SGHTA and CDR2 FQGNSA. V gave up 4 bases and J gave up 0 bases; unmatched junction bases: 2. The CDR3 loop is CASSSTGDSNQPQHF. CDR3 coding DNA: TGTGCCAGCAGCTCGACAGGGGATAGCAATCAGCCCCAGCATTTT.

In DNA, the CDR3 is TGTGCCAGCAGCTCCTCAAGAGAGACCCAGTACTTC. This encodes CASSSSRETQYF. The chain links TRBV13 to TRBJ2-5; no reliable D call. The CDR3 sequence is 12 residues long. V was pared by 4 bases and J by 4 bases, with 7 bases between. The germline CDR1 and CDR2 sequences are PRHDT and FYEKMQ (reference sequence).

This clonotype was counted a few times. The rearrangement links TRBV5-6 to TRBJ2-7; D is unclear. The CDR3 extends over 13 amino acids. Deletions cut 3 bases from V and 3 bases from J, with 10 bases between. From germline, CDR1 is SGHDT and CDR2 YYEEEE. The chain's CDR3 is CASSSSAGYEQYV. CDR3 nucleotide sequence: TGTGCCAGCAGCTCCTCGGCCGGCTACGAGCAGTACGTC.